This T cell receptor beta chain stems from a study of blood T cell repertoires in COVID-19. V dropped 2 bases and J dropped 2 bases, with 15 bases sitting between them. CDR3 length equals 16 residues. Germline lookup yields CDR1 GTSNPN and CDR2 SVGIG (reference sequence). Assay: immunoSEQ multiplex PCR; the TCRdb copy retains only in-frame clones and omits some. The sample includes 68,000 or so clones, roughly 86% of them seen just once. This TCR was recovered from a man aged 45 to 65 with acute or convalescent COVID-19. The chain links TRBV30 to TRBJ2-2; perhaps TRBD1 as D (6 bases). The specimen was peripheral blood. As DNA, the CDR3 is TGTGCCTGGAGTCCCCAGGGACACCTTAACACCGGGGAGCTGTTTTTT. It yields the protein CAWSPQGHLNTGELFF.